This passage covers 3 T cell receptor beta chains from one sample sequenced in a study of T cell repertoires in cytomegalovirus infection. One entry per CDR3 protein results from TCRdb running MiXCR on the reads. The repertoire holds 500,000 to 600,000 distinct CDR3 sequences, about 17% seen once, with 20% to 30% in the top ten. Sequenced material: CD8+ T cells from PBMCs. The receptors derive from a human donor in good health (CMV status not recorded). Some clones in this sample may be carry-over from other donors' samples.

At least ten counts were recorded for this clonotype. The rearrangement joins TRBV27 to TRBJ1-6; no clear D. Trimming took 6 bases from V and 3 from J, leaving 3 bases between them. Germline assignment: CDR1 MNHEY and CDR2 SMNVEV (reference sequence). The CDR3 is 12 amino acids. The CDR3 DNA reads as TGTGCCAGCAGCTACTATAATTCACCCCTCCACTTT. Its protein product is CASSYYNSPLHF.

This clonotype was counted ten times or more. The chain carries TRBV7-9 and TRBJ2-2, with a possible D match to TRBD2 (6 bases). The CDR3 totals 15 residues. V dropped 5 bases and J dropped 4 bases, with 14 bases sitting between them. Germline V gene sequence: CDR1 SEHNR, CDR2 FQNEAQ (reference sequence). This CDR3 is CASSARDSSTGELFF. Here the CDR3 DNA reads TGTGCCAGCAGCGCCCGGGACTCAAGCACCGGGGAGCTGTTTTTT. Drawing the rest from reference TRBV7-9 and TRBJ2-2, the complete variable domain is DTGVSQNPRHKITKRGQNVTFRCDPISEHNRLYWYRQTLGQGPEFLTYFQNEAQLEKSRLLSDRFSAERPKGSFSTLEIQRTEQGDSAMYLCASSARDSSTGELFFGEGSRLTVL.

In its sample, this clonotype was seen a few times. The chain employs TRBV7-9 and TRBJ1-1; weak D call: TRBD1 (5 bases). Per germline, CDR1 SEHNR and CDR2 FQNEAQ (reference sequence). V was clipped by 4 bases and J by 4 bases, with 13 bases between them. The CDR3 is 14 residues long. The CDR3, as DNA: TGTGCCAGCAGCTCCTCGACAGTGGGCACTGAAGCTTTCTTT. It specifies CASSSSTVGTEAFF. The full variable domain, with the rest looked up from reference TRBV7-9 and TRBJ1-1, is DTGVSQNPRHKITKRGQNVTFRCDPISEHNRLYWYRQTLGQGPEFLTYFQNEAQLEKSRLLSDRFSAERPKGSFSTLEIQRTEQGDSAMYLCASSSSTVGTEAFFGQGTRLTVV.